This T cell receptor beta chain emerged from a study of blood T cell repertoires in COVID-19. Study as a whole: Nucleic acid was either cDNA or gDNA, and it came from T cells, B-cell-depleted T cells, or PBMCs.

Libraries were prepared by immunoSEQ multiplex PCR; TCRdb keeps only in-frame clonotypes and omits some of them. This sample has just over 300,000 clones, with 87% found just once. V trimming: 7 bases; J trimming: 5 bases; junction bases outside the gene matches: 11. The CDR3 is made up of 16 amino acids. CDR1 is SNHLY, CDR2 FYNNEI, per germline. The origin of this receptor is a young man with active or convalescent COVID-19. The specimen sequenced was peripheral blood. V and J are TRBV2 and TRBJ2-5; 12 bases align to TRBD1. CDR3 nucleotides: TGTGCCAGCATGAGTGGGACAGGGGGCTTGGGTGAGACCCAGTACTTC. The encoded protein is CASMSGTGGLGETQYF.